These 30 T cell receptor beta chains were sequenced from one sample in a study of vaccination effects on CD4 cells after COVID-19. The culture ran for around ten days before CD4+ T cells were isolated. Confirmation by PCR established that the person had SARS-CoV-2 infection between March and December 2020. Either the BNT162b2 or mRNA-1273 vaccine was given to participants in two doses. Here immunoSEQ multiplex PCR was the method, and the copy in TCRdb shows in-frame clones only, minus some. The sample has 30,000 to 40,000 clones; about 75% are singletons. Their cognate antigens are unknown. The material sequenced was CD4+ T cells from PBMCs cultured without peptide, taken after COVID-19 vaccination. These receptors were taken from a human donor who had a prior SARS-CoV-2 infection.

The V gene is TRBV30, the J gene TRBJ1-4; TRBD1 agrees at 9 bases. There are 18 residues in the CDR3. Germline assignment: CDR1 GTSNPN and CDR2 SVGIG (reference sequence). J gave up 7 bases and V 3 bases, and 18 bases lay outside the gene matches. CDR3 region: CAWRAGTGLIWRGEKLFF. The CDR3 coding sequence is TGTGCCTGGAGAGCCGGGACAGGGTTGATTTGGAGGGGTGAAAAACTGTTTTTT.

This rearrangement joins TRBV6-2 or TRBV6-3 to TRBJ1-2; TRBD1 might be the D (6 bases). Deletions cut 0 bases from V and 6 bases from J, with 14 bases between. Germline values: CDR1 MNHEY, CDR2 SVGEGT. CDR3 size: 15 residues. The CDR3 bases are TGTGCCAGCAGTTACTCGCAGCGCACAGGGCATGGCTACACCTTC. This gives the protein CASSYSQRTGHGYTF.

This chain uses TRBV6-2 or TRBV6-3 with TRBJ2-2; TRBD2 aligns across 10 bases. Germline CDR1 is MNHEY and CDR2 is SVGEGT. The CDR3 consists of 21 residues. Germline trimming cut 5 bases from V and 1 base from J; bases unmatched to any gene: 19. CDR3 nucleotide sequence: TGTGCCAGCAGTACCCGGACAGCCCTAAGACAGCGGGAGGGGAACACCGGGGAGCTGTTTTTT. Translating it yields CASSTRTALRQREGNTGELFF.

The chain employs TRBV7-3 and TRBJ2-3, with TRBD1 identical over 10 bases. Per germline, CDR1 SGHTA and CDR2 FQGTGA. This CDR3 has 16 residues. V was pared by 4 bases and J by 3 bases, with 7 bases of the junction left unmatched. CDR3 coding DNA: TGTGCCAGCAGCTCCGGGACAGGGGTTTTAACAGATACGCAGTATTTT. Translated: CASSSGTGVLTDTQYF.

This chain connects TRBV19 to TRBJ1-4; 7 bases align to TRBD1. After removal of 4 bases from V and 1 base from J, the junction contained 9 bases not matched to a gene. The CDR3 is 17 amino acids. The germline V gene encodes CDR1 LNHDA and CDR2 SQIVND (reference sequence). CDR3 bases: TGTGCCAGTAGTAACCCCCGGGACAGAAAAACTAATGAAAAACTGTTTTTT. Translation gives CASSNPRDRKTNEKLFF.

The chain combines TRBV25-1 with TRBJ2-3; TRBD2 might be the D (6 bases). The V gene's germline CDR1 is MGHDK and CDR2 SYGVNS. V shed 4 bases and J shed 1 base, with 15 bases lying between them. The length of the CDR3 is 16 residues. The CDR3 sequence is CASSGRLGLGTDTQYF. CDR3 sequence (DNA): TGTGCCAGCAGTGGGCGTTTGGGACTCGGCACAGATACGCAGTATTTT.

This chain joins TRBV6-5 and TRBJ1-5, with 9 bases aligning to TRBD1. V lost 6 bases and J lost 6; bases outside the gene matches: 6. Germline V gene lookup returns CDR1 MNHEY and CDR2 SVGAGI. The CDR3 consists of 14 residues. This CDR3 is CASSVTGGGQPQHF. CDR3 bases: TGTGCCAGCAGCGTAACAGGGGGCGGTCAGCCCCAGCATTTT.

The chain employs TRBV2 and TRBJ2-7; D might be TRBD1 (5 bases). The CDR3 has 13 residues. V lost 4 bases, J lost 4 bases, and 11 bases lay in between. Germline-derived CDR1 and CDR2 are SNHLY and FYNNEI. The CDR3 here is CASSVSRAYEQYF. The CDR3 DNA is TGTGCCAGCAGTGTAAGCAGGGCGTACGAGCAGTACTTC. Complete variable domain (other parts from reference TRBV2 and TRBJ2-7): EPEVTQTPSHQVTQMGQEVILRCVPISNHLYFYWYRQILGQKVEFLVSFYNNEISEKSEIFDDQFSVERPDGSNFTLKIRSTKLEDSAMYFCASSVSRAYEQYFGPGTRLTVT.

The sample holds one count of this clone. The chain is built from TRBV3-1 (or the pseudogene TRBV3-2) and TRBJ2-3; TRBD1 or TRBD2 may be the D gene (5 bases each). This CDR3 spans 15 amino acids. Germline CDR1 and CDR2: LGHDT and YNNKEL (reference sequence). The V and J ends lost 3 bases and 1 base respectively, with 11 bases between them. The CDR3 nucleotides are TGTGCCAGCAGCCACTACAGAGGGGGCACAGATACGCAGTATTTT. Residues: CASSHYRGGTDTQYF.

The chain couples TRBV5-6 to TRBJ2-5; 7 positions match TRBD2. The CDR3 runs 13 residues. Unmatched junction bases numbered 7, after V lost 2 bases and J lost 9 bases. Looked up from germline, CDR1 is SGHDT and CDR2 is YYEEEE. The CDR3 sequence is CASSFQLGGSQYF. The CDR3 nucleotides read TGTGCCAGCAGCTTCCAGCTGGGGGGGTCCCAGTACTTC.

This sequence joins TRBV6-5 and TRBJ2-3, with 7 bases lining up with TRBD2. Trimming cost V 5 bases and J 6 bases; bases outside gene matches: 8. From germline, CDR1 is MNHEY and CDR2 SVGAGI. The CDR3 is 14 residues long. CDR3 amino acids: CASSQRDGRDTQYF. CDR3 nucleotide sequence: TGTGCCAGCAGTCAGCGGGATGGGCGGGATACGCAGTATTTT.

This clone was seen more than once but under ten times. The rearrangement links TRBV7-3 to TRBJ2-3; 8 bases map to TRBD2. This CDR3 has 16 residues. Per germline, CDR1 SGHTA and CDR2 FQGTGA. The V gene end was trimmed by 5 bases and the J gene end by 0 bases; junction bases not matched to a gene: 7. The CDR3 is CASSPHERGSTDTQYF. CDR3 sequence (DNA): TGTGCCAGCAGCCCACACGAGCGGGGGAGCACAGATACGCAGTATTTT.

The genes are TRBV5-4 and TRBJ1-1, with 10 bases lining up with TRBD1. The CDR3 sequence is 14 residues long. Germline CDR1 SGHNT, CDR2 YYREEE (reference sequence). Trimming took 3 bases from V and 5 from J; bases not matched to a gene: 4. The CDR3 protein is CASSYDRGRTEAFF. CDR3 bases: TGTGCCAGCAGCTATGACAGGGGGCGAACTGAAGCTTTCTTT.

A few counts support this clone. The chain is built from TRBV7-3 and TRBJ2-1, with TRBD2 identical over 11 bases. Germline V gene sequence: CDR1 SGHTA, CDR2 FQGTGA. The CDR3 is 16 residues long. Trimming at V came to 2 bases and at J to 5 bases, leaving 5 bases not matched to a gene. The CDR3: CASSLQPGLADNEQFF. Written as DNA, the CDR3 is TGTGCCAGCAGCTTACAACCGGGACTAGCGGACAATGAGCAGTTCTTC.

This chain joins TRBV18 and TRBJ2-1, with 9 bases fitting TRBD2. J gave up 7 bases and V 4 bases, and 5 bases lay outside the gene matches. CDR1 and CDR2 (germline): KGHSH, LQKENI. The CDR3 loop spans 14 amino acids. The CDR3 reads CASSLVAGENEQFF. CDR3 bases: TGTGCCAGCTCACTAGTAGCGGGAGAGAATGAGCAGTTCTTC. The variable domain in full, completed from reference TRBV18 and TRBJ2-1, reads NAGVMQNPRHLVRRRGQEARLRCSPMKGHSHVYWYRQLPEEGLKFMVYLQKENIIDESGMPKERFSAEFPKEGPSILRIQQVVRGDSAAYFCASSLVAGENEQFFGPGTRLTVL.

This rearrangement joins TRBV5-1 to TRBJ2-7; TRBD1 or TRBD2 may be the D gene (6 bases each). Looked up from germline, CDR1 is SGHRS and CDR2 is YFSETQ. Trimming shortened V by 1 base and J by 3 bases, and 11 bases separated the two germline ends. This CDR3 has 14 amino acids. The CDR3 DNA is TGCGCCAGCAGCTTGAATAGGGGGGACTACGAGCAGTACTTC. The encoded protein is CASSLNRGDYEQYF.

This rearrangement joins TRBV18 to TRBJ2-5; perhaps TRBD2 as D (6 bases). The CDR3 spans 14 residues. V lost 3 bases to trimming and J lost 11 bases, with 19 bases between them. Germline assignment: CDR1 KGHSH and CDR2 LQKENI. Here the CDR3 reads CASSPGGLDGGQYF. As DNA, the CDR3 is TGTGCCAGCTCACCCGGCGGCCTGGACGGGGGTCAGTACTTC.

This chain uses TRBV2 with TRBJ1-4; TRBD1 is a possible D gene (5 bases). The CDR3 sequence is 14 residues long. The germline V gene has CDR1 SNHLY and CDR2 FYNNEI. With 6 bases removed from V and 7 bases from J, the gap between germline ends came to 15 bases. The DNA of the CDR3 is TGTGCCAGCAGCAAGGGACGGGGGAGTGAAAAACTGTTTTTT. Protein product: CASSKGRGSEKLFF. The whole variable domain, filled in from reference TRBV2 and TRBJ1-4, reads EPEVTQTPSHQVTQMGQEVILRCVPISNHLYFYWYRQILGQKVEFLVSFYNNEISEKSEIFDDQFSVERPDGSNFTLKIRSTKLEDSAMYFCASSKGRGSEKLFFGSGTQLSVL.

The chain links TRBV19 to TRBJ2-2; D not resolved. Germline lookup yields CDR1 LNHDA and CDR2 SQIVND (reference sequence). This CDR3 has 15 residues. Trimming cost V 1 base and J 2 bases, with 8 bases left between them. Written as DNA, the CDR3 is TGTGCCAGTAGTATAGGGAACTTAAACACCGGGGAGCTGTTTTTT. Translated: CASSIGNLNTGELFF. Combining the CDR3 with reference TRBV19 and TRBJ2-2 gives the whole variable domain DGGITQSPKYLFRKEGQNVTLSCEQNLNHDAMYWYRQDPGQGLRLIYYSQIVNDFQKGDIAEGYSVSREKKESFPLTVTSAQKNPTAFYLCASSIGNLNTGELFFGEGSRLTVL.

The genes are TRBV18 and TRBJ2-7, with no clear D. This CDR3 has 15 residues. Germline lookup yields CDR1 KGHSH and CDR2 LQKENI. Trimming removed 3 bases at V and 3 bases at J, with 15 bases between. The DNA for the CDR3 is TGTGCCAGCTCACCTTCCTTGTATGCCTACTACGAGCAGTACTTC. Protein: CASSPSLYAYYEQYF.

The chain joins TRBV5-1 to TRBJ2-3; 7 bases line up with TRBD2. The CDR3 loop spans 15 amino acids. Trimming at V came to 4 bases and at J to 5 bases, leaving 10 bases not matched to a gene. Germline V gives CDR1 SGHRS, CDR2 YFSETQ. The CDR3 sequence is CASSMERDHIDTQYF. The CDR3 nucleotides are TGCGCCAGCAGCATGGAGCGGGACCACATAGATACGCAGTATTTT.

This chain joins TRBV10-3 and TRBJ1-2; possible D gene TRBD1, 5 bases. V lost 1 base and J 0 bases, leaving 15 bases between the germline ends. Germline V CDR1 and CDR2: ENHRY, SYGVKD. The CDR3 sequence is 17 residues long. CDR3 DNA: TGTGCCATCAGTGAGTTAAGGCAGCCCAGGGCTAACTATGGCTACACCTTC. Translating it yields CAISELRQPRANYGYTF.

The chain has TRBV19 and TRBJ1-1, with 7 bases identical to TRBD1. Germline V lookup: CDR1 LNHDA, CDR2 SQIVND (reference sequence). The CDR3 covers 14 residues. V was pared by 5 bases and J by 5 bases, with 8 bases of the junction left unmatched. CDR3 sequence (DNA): TGTGCCAGTAGTCCCAGGGGGTGGATGACTGAAGCTTTCTTT. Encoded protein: CASSPRGWMTEAFF.

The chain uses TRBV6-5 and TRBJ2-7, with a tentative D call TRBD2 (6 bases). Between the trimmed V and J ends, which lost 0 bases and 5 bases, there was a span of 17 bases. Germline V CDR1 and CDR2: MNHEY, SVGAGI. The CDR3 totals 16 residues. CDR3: CASSYSIGPGGDEQYF. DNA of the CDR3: TGTGCCAGCAGTTACTCGATCGGTCCAGGAGGGGACGAGCAGTACTTC.

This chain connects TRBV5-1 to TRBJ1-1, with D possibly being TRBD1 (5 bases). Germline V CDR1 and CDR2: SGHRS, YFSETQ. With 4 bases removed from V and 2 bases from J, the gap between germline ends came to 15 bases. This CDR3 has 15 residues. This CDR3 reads CASSAPGGFNTEAFF. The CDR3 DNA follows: TGCGCCAGCAGCGCCCCGGGGGGATTCAACACTGAAGCTTTCTTT.

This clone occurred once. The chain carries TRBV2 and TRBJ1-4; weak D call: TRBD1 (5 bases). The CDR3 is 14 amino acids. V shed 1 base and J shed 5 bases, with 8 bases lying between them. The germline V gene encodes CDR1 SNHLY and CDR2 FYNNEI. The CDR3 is CASSEGQRNEKLFF. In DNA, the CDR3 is TGTGCCAGCAGTGAAGGACAGAGAAATGAAAAACTGTTTTTT.

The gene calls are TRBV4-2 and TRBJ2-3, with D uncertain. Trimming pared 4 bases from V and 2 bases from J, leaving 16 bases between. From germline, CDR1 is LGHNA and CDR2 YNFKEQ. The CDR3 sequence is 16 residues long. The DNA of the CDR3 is TGTGCCAGCAGCCTCAACTATGGGCCCGCCACAGATACGCAGTATTTT. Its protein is CASSLNYGPATDTQYF.

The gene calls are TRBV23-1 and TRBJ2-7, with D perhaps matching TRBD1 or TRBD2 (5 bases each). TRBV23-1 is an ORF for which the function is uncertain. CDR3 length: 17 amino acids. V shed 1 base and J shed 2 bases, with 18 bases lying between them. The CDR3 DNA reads TGCGCCAGCAGTCAATGGTTTGGCCGGGACGGGACCTACGAGCAGTACTTC. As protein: CASSQWFGRDGTYEQYF.

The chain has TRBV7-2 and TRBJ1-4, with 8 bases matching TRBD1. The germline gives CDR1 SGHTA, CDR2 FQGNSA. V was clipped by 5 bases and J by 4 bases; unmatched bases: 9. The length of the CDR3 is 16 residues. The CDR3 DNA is TGTGCCAGCAGCCCCCAGGGACAGGCGTATAATGAAAAACTGTTTTTT. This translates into CASSPQGQAYNEKLFF. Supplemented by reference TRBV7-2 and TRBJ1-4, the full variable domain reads GAGVSQSPSNKVTEKGKDVELRCDPISGHTALYWYRQSLGQGLEFLIYFQGNSAPDKSGLPSDRFSAERTGGSVSTLTIQRTQQEDSAVYLCASSPQGQAYNEKLFFGSGTQLSVL.

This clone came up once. CDR3: CASSLYLGGGRTDTQYF. As DNA, the CDR3 is TGTGCCAGCAGCTTGTATTTGGGCGGGGGGAGAACGGATACGCAGTATTTT. This rearrangement joins TRBV11-3 to TRBJ2-3; 8 bases align to TRBD2. The CDR3 covers 17 residues. The germline CDR1 and CDR2 sequences are SGHNT and YENEEA. V dropped 3 bases and J dropped 6; count of bases not matched to a gene: 14.